This T cell receptor (beta chain) was recovered during a study of tumor and adjacent non-tumor tissue in lung cancer. Turning to the study itself: On average, productive TCRbeta reads reached about 4.2 million per sample.

RNA was extracted from bulk tissue without any cell sorting. Distant lung tissue was collected more than 3 cm away from the tumor edge. A modified ARM-PCR protocol with three rounds of nested PCR amplified TCRbeta. TCRdb re-derived calls from the multiplex PCR reads in MiXCR, one entry per CDR3 protein. The sample has roughly 74,000 distinct CDR3 sequences; just over 75% are singletons. V was trimmed by 6 bases and J by 13 bases, leaving 13 bases between them. The CDR3 spans 11 residues. This TCR derives from a man aged 65 to 85 with non-small cell lung cancer. Sequenced: distant non-tumor lung tissue. The chain couples TRBV12-3 or TRBV12-4 to TRBJ1-3; D call uncertain. CDR3 coding DNA: TGTGCCAGCAGATGGAGGAAAAAAATATATTTT. This codes for CASRWRKKIYF.